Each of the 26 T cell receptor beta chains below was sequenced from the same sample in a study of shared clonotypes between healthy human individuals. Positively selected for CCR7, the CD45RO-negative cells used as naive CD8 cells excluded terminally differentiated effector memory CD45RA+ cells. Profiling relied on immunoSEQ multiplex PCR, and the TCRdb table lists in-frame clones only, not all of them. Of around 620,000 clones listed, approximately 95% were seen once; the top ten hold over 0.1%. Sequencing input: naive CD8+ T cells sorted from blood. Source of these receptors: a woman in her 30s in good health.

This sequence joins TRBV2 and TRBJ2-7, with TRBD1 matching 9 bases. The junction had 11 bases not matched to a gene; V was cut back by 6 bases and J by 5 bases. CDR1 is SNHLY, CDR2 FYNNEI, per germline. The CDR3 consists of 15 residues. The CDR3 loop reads CASSGRDREVDEQYF. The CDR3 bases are TGTGCCAGCAGCGGCCGGGACAGGGAGGTCGACGAGCAGTACTTC.

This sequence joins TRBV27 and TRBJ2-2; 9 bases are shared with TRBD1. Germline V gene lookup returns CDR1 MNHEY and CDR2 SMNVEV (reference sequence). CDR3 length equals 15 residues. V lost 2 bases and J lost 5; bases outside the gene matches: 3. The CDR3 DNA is TGTGCCAGCAGTTTACGAGGACAGGGGACCGGGGAGCTGTTTTTT. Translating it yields CASSLRGQGTGELFF.

The chain's CDR3 is CASSHPGRTRTYNEQFF. In DNA form, the CDR3 reads TGTGCCAGCAGCCACCCGGGAAGGACTAGGACCTACAATGAGCAGTTCTTC. J is TRBJ2-1 and V is TRBV7-8; the match to TRBD2 covers 7 bases. V was clipped by 5 bases and J by 2 bases; unmatched bases: 12. Germline CDR1 is SGHVS and CDR2 is FQNEAQ. The CDR3 runs 17 residues.

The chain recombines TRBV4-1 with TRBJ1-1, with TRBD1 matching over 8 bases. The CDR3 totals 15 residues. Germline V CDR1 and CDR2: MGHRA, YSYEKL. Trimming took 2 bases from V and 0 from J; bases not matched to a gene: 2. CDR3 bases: TGCGCCAGCAGCCAAAGGACAGGGATGAACACTGAAGCTTTCTTT. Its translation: CASSQRTGMNTEAFF.

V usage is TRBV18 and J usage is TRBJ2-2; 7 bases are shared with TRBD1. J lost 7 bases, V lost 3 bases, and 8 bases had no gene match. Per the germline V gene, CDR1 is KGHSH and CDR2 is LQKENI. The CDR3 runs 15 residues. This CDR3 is CASSPQTGWYGELFF. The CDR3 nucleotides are TGTGCCAGCTCACCGCAGACAGGGTGGTACGGGGAGCTGTTTTTT.

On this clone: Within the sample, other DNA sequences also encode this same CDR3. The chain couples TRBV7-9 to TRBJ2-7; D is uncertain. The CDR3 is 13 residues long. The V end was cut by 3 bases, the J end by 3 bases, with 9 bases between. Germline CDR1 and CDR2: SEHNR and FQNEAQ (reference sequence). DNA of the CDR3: TGTGCCAGCAGCTTGGCCTCGAACTACGAGCAGTACTTC. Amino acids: CASSLASNYEQYF.

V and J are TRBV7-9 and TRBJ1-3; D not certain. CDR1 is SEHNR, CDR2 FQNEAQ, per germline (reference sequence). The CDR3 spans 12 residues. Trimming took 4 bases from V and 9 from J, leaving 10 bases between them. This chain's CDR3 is CASSWVEGTIYF. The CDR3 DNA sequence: TGTGCCAGCAGCTGGGTGGAGGGCACCATATATTTT. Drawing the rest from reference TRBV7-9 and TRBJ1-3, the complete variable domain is DTGVSQNPRHKITKRGQNVTFRCDPISEHNRLYWYRQTLGQGPEFLTYFQNEAQLEKSRLLSDRFSAERPKGSFSTLEIQRTEQGDSAMYLCASSWVEGTIYFGEGSWLTVV.

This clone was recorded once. CDR3 in amino acids: CASSATRDSNQPQHF. As DNA, the CDR3 is TGTGCCAGTAGTGCCACCAGAGATAGCAATCAGCCCCAGCATTTT. This rearrangement joins TRBV19 to TRBJ1-5; D remains ambiguous. Germline V lookup: CDR1 LNHDA, CDR2 SQIVND (reference sequence). Deletions cut 5 bases from V and 0 bases from J, with 11 bases between. CDR3 length: 15 residues.

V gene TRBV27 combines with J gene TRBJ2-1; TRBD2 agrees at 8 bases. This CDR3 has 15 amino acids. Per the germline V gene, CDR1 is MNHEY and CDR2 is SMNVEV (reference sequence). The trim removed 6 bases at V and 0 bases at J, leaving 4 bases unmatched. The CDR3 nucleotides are TGTGCCAGCAGCGCCGGGACTAGCTCCTACAATGAGCAGTTCTTC. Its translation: CASSAGTSSYNEQFF.

CDR3 nucleotides: TGTGCCAGCGGGCCCGGACTGAAGATTTATGGCTACACCTTC. It specifies CASGPGLKIYGYTF. J is TRBJ1-2 and V is TRBV27; D gene unclear. The germline V gene has CDR1 MNHEY and CDR2 SMNVEV (reference sequence). V was clipped by 8 bases and J by 5 bases, with 18 bases between them. CDR3 length: 14 amino acids.

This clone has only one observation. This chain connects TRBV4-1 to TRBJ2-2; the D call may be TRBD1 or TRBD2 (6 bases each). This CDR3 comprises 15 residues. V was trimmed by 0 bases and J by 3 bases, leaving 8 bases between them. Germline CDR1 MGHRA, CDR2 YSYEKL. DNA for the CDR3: TGCGCCAGCAGCCAAGATCGGGGGCACACCGGGGAGCTGTTTTTT. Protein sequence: CASSQDRGHTGELFF.

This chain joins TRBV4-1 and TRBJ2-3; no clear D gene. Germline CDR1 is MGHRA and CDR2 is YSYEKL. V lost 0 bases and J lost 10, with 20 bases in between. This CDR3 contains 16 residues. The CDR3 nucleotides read TGCGCCAGCAGCCAAGATCAGTTGGGCACCAAACCCGCGCAGTATTTT. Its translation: CASSQDQLGTKPAQYF.

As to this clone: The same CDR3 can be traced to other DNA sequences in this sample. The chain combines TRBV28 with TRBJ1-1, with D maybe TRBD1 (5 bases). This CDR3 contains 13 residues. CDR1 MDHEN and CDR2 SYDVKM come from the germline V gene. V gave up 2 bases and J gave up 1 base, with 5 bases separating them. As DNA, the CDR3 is TGTGCCAGCAGTTTACAGGGGAACACTGAAGCTTTCTTT. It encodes CASSLQGNTEAFF.

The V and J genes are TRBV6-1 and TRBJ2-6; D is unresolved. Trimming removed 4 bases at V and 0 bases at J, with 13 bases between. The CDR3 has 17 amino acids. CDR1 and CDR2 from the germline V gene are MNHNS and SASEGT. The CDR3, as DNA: TGTGCCAGCAGTGCCCGAACTCCAAGCTCTGGGGCCAACGTCCTGACTTTC. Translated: CASSARTPSSGANVLTF.

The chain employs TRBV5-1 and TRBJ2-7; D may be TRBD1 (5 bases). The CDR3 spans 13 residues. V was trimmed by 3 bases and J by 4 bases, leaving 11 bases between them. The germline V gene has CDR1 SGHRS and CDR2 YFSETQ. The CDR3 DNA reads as TGCGCCAGCAGCTCCCCGGACATATACGAGCAGTACTTC. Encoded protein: CASSSPDIYEQYF.

In DNA, the CDR3 is TGTGCCAGCAAAGGCGGACGGATCTATAATTCACCCCTCCACTTT. Protein sequence: CASKGGRIYNSPLHF. The gene calls are TRBV27 and TRBJ1-6; D unclear. Germline V lookup: CDR1 MNHEY, CDR2 SMNVEV (reference sequence). The germline V and J ends were trimmed by 7 bases and 3 bases, with 13 bases remaining between them. This CDR3 is built from 15 residues.

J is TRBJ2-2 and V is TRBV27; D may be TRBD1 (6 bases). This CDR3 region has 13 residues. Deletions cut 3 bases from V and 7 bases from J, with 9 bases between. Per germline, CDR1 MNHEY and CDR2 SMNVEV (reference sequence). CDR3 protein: CASSFGGDGELFF. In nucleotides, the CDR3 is TGTGCCAGCAGTTTTGGGGGCGACGGGGAGCTGTTTTTT.

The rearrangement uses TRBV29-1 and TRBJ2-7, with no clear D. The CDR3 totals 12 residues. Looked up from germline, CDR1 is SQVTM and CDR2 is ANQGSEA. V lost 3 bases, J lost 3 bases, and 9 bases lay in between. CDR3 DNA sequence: TGCAGCGTTGAGGGTGTCTTCTACGAGCAGTACTTC. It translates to CSVEGVFYEQYF.

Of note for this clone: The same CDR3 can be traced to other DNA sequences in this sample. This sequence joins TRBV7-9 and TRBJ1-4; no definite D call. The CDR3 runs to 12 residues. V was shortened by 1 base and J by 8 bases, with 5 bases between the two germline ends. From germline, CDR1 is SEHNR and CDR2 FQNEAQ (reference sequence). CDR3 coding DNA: TGTGCCAGCAGCTTAGGAGGGGAAAAACTGTTTTTT. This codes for CASSLGGEKLFF.

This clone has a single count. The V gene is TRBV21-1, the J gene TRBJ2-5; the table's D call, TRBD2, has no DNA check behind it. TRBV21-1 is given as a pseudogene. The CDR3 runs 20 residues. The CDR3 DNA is TGTGCCAGCAGCAAATATGAGAGAGCCGGGACTAGCGGGATAAAAGAGACCCAGTACTTC. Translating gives CASSKYERAGTSGIKETQYF.

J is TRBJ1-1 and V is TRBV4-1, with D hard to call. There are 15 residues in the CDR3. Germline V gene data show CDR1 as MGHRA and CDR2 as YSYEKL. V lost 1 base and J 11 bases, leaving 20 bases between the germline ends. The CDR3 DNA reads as TGCGCCAGCAGCCAAGGGTCCTTTATTTCGGATTGGGCTTTCTTT. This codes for CASSQGSFISDWAFF.

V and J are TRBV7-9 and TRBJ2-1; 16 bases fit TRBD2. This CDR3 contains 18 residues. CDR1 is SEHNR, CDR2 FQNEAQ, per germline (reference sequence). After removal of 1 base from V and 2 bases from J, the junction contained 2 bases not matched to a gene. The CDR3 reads CASSLGGLAGGPYNEQFF. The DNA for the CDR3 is TGTGCCAGCAGCTTAGGGGGACTAGCGGGAGGGCCCTACAATGAGCAGTTCTTC.

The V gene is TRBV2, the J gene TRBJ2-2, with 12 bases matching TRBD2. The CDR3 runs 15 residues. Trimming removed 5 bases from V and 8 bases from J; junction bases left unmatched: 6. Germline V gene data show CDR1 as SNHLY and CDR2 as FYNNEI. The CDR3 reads CASSTPTSGRGELFF. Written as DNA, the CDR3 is TGTGCCAGCAGTACCCCGACTAGCGGGAGAGGGGAGCTGTTTTTT.

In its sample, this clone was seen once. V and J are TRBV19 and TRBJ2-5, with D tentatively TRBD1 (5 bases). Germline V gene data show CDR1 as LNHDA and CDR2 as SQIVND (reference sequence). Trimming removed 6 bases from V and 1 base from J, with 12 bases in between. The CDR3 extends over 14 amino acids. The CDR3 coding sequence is TGTGCCAGTAGCCCCAGGGTGTCCCAAGAGACCCAGTACTTC. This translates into CASSPRVSQETQYF.

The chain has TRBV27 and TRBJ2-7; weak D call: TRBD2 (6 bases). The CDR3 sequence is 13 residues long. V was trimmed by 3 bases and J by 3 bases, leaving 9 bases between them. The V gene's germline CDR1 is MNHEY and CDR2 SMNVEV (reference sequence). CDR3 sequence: CASSFPGGYEQYF. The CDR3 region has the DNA TGTGCCAGCAGTTTCCCCGGGGGCTACGAGCAGTACTTC.

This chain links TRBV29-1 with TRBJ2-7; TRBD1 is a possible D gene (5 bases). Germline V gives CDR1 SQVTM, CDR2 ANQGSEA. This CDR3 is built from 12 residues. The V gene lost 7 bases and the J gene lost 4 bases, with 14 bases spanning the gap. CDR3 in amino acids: CSAMDNIYEQYF. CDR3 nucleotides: TGCAGCGCCATGGACAACATATACGAGCAGTACTTC.